The present entry profiles one TCR beta chain with its context. Its matching antigen is unknown. V shed 8 bases and J 8 bases; nucleotides not matched to a gene: 16. Germline-derived CDR1 and CDR2 are MDHEN and SYDVKM. The CDR3 is made up of 16 amino acids. TCRdb keeps only in-frame clones here, not all; method: immunoSEQ multiplex PCR. The sample lists about 89,000 clones; roughly 86% were seen once. This sample was taken from a study of T cell responses to AZD1222 COVID-19 vaccine. Study-level points and caveats: An increase in Spike-specific TCR breadth and depth was observed after two AZD1222 doses. Reportedly, close to half of spike-specific TCRs are directed against unmutated variant regions. Among the donors, most were white British and more were female, and clonal diversity was possibly underestimated.

This receptor was taken from an adult who received the AZD1222 COVID-19 vaccine. The sequencing here drew on peripheral blood, taken 28 days after the second AZD1222 dose. The chain recombines TRBV28 with TRBJ1-3, with 9 bases identical to TRBD1. The CDR3 loop is CASLEQGAPFRHTIYF. For the CDR3, the DNA is TGTGCCAGCTTAGAACAGGGGGCGCCTTTTCGACACACCATATATTTT. Full variable domain (rest looked up from reference TRBV28 and TRBJ1-3): DVKVTQSSRYLVKRTGEKVFLECVQDMDHENMFWYRQDPGLGLRLIYFSYDVKMKEKGDIPEGYSVSREKKERFSLILESASTNQTSMYLCASLEQGAPFRHTIYFGEGSWLTVV.